The 23 T cell receptor beta chains below were found in one sample sequenced in a study of blood T cell repertoires in COVID-19. The protocol was immunoSEQ multiplex PCR, while the TCRdb copy is restricted to in-frame clones and leaves out a portion. The sample lists 75,000 to 100,000 clones; 86% were seen once. Material for sequencing was peripheral blood. The receptors derive from a man at least 80 years old with acute or convalescent COVID-19.

This clone occurred a few times. J is TRBJ1-1 and V is TRBV28; TRBD1 might be the D (5 bases). This CDR3 region has 15 residues. Germline CDR1 is MDHEN and CDR2 is SYDVKM. Trimming took off 5 bases at V and 4 bases at J, with 17 bases between the two ends. The CDR3 DNA reads as TGTGCCAGCAGTGGGGGGTTCCGCGGGAGCACTGAAGCTTTCTTT. Translating gives CASSGGFRGSTEAFF.

This clone was detected only once. The chain combines TRBV24-1 with TRBJ2-5, with TRBD1 as a possible D gene (5 bases). The V end lost 1 base, the J end lost 2 bases, and 10 bases lay between the germline ends. CDR1 KGHDR and CDR2 SFDVKD come from the germline V gene. CDR3 size: 15 residues. CDR3 nucleotides: TGTGCCACCAGTGATTTAAGGACACCGCAAGAGACCCAGTACTTC. Encoded protein: CATSDLRTPQETQYF.

J is TRBJ2-7 and V is TRBV18, with 11 nucleotides matching TRBD2. This CDR3 has 15 residues. The ends lost 2 bases at V and 2 bases at J; junction bases unmatched: 2. Germline V gene data show CDR1 as KGHSH and CDR2 as LQKENI. The CDR3 reads CASSPTSGSPYEQYF. The CDR3 region has the DNA TGTGCCAGCTCACCAACTAGCGGGAGCCCCTACGAGCAGTACTTC.

In this sample, this clone turned up once. This chain connects TRBV5-4 to TRBJ1-4, with D unresolved. V lost 0 bases and J 6 bases, leaving 9 bases between the germline ends. The CDR3 spans 14 residues. Per germline, CDR1 SGHNT and CDR2 YYREEE (reference sequence). CDR3 loop: CASSLELSDEKLFF. The CDR3 coding sequence is TGTGCCAGCAGCTTGGAATTAAGCGATGAAAAACTGTTTTTT.

This chain links TRBV19 with TRBJ1-2, with 8 nucleotides matching TRBD1. From germline, CDR1 is LNHDA and CDR2 SQIVND (reference sequence). This CDR3 contains 16 residues. V trimming: 5 bases; J trimming: 8 bases; junction bases outside the gene matches: 16. The CDR3: CASSPADRASSMGYTF. The CDR3, as DNA: TGTGCCAGTAGTCCTGCGGACAGGGCAAGCTCTATGGGCTACACCTTC.

J is TRBJ2-7 and V is TRBV9; a weak D match, TRBD1 (6 bases). Germline V lookup: CDR1 SGDLS, CDR2 YYNGEE. The CDR3 runs to 15 residues. Trimming took off 4 bases at V and 3 bases at J, with 17 bases between the two ends. The CDR3 loop is CASSPAGTLYYEQYF. DNA of the CDR3: TGTGCCAGCAGCCCCGCCGGGACACTATACTACGAGCAGTACTTC.

The chain carries TRBV4-3 and TRBJ2-1, with TRBD2 as a possible D gene (6 bases). This CDR3 region has 15 residues. Germline V CDR1 and CDR2: LGHNA, YSLEER. Deletions cut 1 base from V and 10 bases from J, with 17 bases between. The CDR3 protein is CASSQGLVGGAEQFF. Written as DNA, the CDR3 is TGCGCCAGCAGCCAAGGTTTGGTGGGAGGCGCCGAGCAGTTCTTC.

The chain recombines TRBV28 with TRBJ2-2; D is perhaps TRBD1 (6 bases). The V end lost 8 bases, the J end lost 7 bases, and 20 bases lay between the germline ends. Germline CDR1 is MDHEN and CDR2 is SYDVKM. The CDR3 consists of 15 residues. CDR3 sequence (DNA): TGTGCCAGCGGGACAACAGGGTGGAGGAACGGGGAGCTGTTTTTT. Translated, it gives CASGTTGWRNGELFF. The full variable domain, its missing parts supplied by reference TRBV28 and TRBJ2-2, is DVKVTQSSRYLVKRTGEKVFLECVQDMDHENMFWYRQDPGLGLRLIYFSYDVKMKEKGDIPEGYSVSREKKERFSLILESASTNQTSMYLCASGTTGWRNGELFFGEGSRLTVL.

This clone was seen a handful of times. The chain recombines TRBV30 with TRBJ2-1; 8 bases line up with TRBD2. Germline V gene lookup returns CDR1 GTSNPN and CDR2 SVGIG (reference sequence). The CDR3 runs 16 residues. V lost 0 bases to trimming and J lost 7 bases; unmatched junction nucleotides: 11. The CDR3 coding sequence is TGTGCCTGGAGTGTAGGGCTAGCGGGTTGGGGGAATGAGCAGTTCTTC. Encoded protein: CAWSVGLAGWGNEQFF.

This clone was detected only a few times. The chain combines TRBV5-4 with TRBJ2-5; 12 nucleotides line up with TRBD2. Germline lookup yields CDR1 SGHNT and CDR2 YYREEE (reference sequence). The V segment lost 7 bases and the J segment 1 base; nucleotides outside the gene matches: 5. The CDR3 sequence is 15 residues long. The CDR3 loop is CASSTSGGFQETQYF. DNA for the CDR3: TGTGCCAGCTCGACTAGCGGGGGTTTCCAAGAGACCCAGTACTTC.

This rearrangement joins TRBV3-1 (or the pseudogene TRBV3-2) to TRBJ2-7, with 8 bases matching TRBD2. Germline CDR1 reads LGHDT; CDR2 reads YNNKEL (reference sequence). The CDR3 loop spans 14 amino acids. Trimming cost V 1 base and J 3 bases; bases outside gene matches: 2. The CDR3 DNA follows: TGTGCCAGCAGCCAAGGCAGCGGGAGCTACGAGCAGTACTTC. Encoded protein: CASSQGSGSYEQYF.

The rearrangement joins TRBV20-1 to TRBJ1-1; unclear D gene. The CDR3 runs to 11 residues. V lost 0 bases and J 4 bases, leaving 3 bases between the germline ends. Germline V gene lookup returns CDR1 DFQATT and CDR2 SNEGSKA (reference sequence). In nucleotides, the CDR3 is TGCAGTGCTAGAGACAGCACTGAAGCTTTCTTT. The encoded protein is CSARDSTEAFF.

The chain employs TRBV10-3 and TRBJ2-6; D gene ambiguous. Germline values: CDR1 ENHRY, CDR2 SYGVKD. V was pared by 6 bases and J by 1 base, with 4 bases between. The CDR3 loop spans 13 amino acids. The chain's CDR3 is CAIRASGANVLTF. As DNA, the CDR3 is TGTGCCATCAGGGCTTCTGGGGCCAACGTCCTGACTTTC.

The chain combines TRBV27 with TRBJ2-1; TRBD2 is a possible D gene (5 bases). Germline CDR1 is MNHEY and CDR2 is SMNVEV (reference sequence). The V gene lost 2 bases and the J gene lost 5 bases, with 13 bases spanning the gap. The CDR3 totals 15 residues. The CDR3 DNA reads TGTGCCAGCAGTTTAGGGAGTTTGGGCCACAATGAGCAGTTCTTC. Its protein product is CASSLGSLGHNEQFF.

This chain joins TRBV7-2 and TRBJ2-1, with 9 positions matching TRBD2. V was clipped by 3 bases and J by 6 bases; unmatched bases: 6. Germline loops: CDR1 SGHTA, CDR2 FQGNSA. The CDR3 sequence is 15 residues long. CDR3 sequence reads: CASSLGGRASNEQFF. In DNA, the CDR3 is TGTGCCAGCAGCTTGGGCGGGAGGGCGTCCAATGAGCAGTTCTTC.

V is TRBV7-8 and J is TRBJ2-7, with 7 bases fitting TRBD1. This CDR3 spans 15 amino acids. V gave up 3 bases and J gave up 2 bases; unmatched junction bases: 7. Germline-derived CDR1 and CDR2 are SGHVS and FQNEAQ. Here the CDR3 DNA reads TGTGCCAGCAGCTTTACTGACAGGGTCACCTACGAGCAGTACTTC. As protein: CASSFTDRVTYEQYF.

The V gene is TRBV20-1, the J gene TRBJ2-1; 8 bases match TRBD1. The CDR3 runs to 14 residues. V was clipped by 3 bases and J by 9 bases; unmatched bases: 10. Germline loops: CDR1 DFQATT, CDR2 SNEGSKA (reference sequence). The CDR3 protein is CSASSTQGASEQFF. CDR3 in DNA: TGCAGTGCTAGTTCCACGCAGGGGGCCAGTGAGCAGTTCTTC.

This clone was seen more than once but under ten times. V is TRBV5-6 and J is TRBJ1-4, with 8 positions matching TRBD1. Germline V gene lookup returns CDR1 SGHDT and CDR2 YYEEEE. This CDR3 spans 15 amino acids. V shed 1 base, J shed 5 bases, and the junction held 4 bases outside the gene matches. CDR3 in DNA: TGTGCCAGCAGCTTGTCCGGGACAGGAAATGAAAAACTGTTTTTT. Translated, it gives CASSLSGTGNEKLFF.

The chain is built from TRBV30 and TRBJ2-4, with 9 bases fitting TRBD1. The germline V gene encodes CDR1 GTSNPN and CDR2 SVGIG (reference sequence). The CDR3 loop spans 15 amino acids. With V trimmed by 2 bases and J by 3 bases, 5 bases remained unmatched. As DNA, the CDR3 is TGTGCCTGGAGTCCGGGACAGGGCAACAAAAACATTCAGTACTTC. It yields the protein CAWSPGQGNKNIQYF.

The V call is TRBV19, the J call TRBJ1-5, with 9 bases that match TRBD1. Germline V gene lookup returns CDR1 LNHDA and CDR2 SQIVND (reference sequence). The CDR3 totals 16 residues. V was pared by 4 bases and J by 1 base, with 5 bases of the junction left unmatched. The CDR3 DNA is TGTGCCAGTAGTAAACAGGGGGCAAGGAGCAATCAGCCCCAGCATTTT. Protein: CASSKQGARSNQPQHF.

The table lists this clone with a count of one. This chain joins TRBV6-1 and TRBJ2-7; 8 nucleotides line up with TRBD2. Germline V gene sequence: CDR1 MNHNS, CDR2 SASEGT. With 3 bases clipped from V and 9 bases from J, the junction kept 7 bases outside the gene matches. The CDR3 is 13 residues long. The CDR3 DNA reads as TGTGCCAGCAGTGACCCCCCGGGAGGGTGGCAGTACTTC. Translating it yields CASSDPPGGWQYF.

V and J are TRBV5-1 and TRBJ1-1, with 8 bases lining up with TRBD1. The CDR3 consists of 13 residues. Germline CDR1 reads SGHRS; CDR2 reads YFSETQ. V trimming: 5 bases; J trimming: 3 bases; junction bases outside the gene matches: 3. In nucleotides, the CDR3 is TGCGCCAGCAGTTACAGGGGGGACACTGAAGCTTTCTTT. Protein sequence: CASSYRGDTEAFF.

V and J are TRBV20-1 and TRBJ2-5, with unresolved D. The V gene lost 0 bases and the J gene lost 4 bases, with 3 bases spanning the gap. In germline, CDR1 is DFQATT, CDR2 SNEGSKA (reference sequence). This CDR3 contains 11 residues. The CDR3 nucleotides read TGCAGTGCTAGAGACGGAGAGACCCAGTACTTC. Protein sequence: CSARDGETQYF.